This section outlines one TCR beta chain sequence together with its context. Its antigen is not known. The data stem from a study of T cell repertoires in ileal Crohn's disease. TCRdb's table, derived via immunoSEQ multiplex PCR, lists solely in-frame clones and lacks some. The table has around 33,000 clones, 80% seen once; the top ten hold roughly 19%. The CDR3 covers 13 residues. V was clipped by 7 bases and J by 5 bases, with 17 bases between them. The germline V gene encodes CDR1 SQVTM and CDR2 ANQGSEA. Study-level results: Active smokers at surgery had more clonal expansions than non-smokers.

Sequencing was done on a sample of ileal tissue. The sequence was collected from an adult with Crohn's disease. J is TRBJ1-1 and V is TRBV29-1; tentative D call: TRBD1 (6 bases). The CDR3 protein is CSATGSSMTEAFF. The CDR3 region has the DNA TGCAGCGCTACAGGGTCGTCCATGACTGAAGCTTTCTTT. Based on the CDR3 plus reference TRBV29-1 and TRBJ1-1, the full variable domain is SAVISQKPSRDICQRGTSLTIQCQVDSQVTMMFWYRQQPGQSLTLIATANQGSEATYESGFVIDKFPISRPNLTFSTLTVSNMSPEDSSIYLCSATGSSMTEAFFGQGTRLTVV.